This T cell receptor beta chain emerged from a study of low-dose radiotherapy and immunotherapy resistance in tumors. The wider study: Fractions of 0.5 Gy went to Cohort 1 every 2 weeks, totaling 6.5 Gy.

Time point reported: after trial treatment. Treatment noted: LDRT plus nivolumab, ipilimumab, low-dose cyclophosphamide and aspirin (RACIN trial). Treatment combined nivolumab, ipilimumab, aspirin, low-dose cyclophosphamide and low-dose radiotherapy in a dose-escalation trial. TRAV- and TRBV-specific primers primed first-strand cDNA, covering alpha and beta chains. It was with a constant-region primer and a V-primer adapter that TCRs were amplified over around 19 PCR cycles. In TCRdb, the reads were re-called with MiXCR into one record per CDR3 protein. This table holds 39,000 or so distinct CDR3 sequences, about 20% found once. V lost 0 bases, J lost 3 bases, and 3 bases stayed unmatched. The CDR3 covers 16 residues. Germline CDR1 SGHRS, CDR2 YFSETQ.

The sequencing here drew on PBMCs, taken after low-dose radiotherapy plus immunotherapy. This chain uses TRBV5-1 with TRBJ2-3, with TRBD2 matching 11 bases. The clonotype originates from a female donor with ovarian cancer. The DNA for the CDR3 is TGCGCCAGCAGCTTGGATGTAGCGGGAGGGACAGATACGCAGTATTTT. This encodes CASSLDVAGGTDTQYF.